This passage covers 30 T cell receptor beta chains from one sample sequenced in a study of technical replicates of blood from four donors. Profiling relied on immunoSEQ multiplex PCR, and the TCRdb table lists in-frame clones only, not all of them. The sample shows around 57,000 clones, around 95% of them seen only once. The sample comprised T cells isolated from PBMCs. The origin of the receptors is a human donor in good health.

The rearrangement links TRBV14 to TRBJ2-7; D remains ambiguous. From germline, CDR1 is SGHDN and CDR2 FVKESK. CDR3 length equals 11 residues. With 6 bases removed from V and 3 bases from J, the gap between germline ends came to 6 bases. The DNA of the CDR3 is TGTGCCAGCAGTTACAACTACGAGCAGTACTTC. It codes for CASSYNYEQYF.

CDR3 sequence reads: CASSYRTDPYEQYF. In DNA, the CDR3 is TGTGCCAGCAGTTATCGGACTGATCCCTACGAGCAGTACTTC. The gene calls are TRBV6-5 and TRBJ2-7; tentatively, D is TRBD2 (5 bases). The CDR3 runs to 14 residues. Germline V CDR1 and CDR2: MNHEY, SVGAGI. V dropped 3 bases and J dropped 2 bases, with 11 bases sitting between them.

The chain uses TRBV5-4 and TRBJ1-2; 9 nucleotides align to TRBD1. The CDR3 totals 16 residues. From germline, CDR1 is SGHNT and CDR2 YYREEE (reference sequence). V lost 0 bases to trimming and J lost 1 base; unmatched junction nucleotides: 4. The CDR3 nucleotides read TGTGCCAGCAGCTTGGGGGGGACAGGGATTAACTATGGCTACACCTTC. Protein: CASSLGGTGINYGYTF.

The genes are TRBV7-9 and TRBJ2-1; no firm D call. Germline CDR1 reads SEHNR; CDR2 reads FQNEAQ (reference sequence). The V end lost 6 bases, the J end lost 2 bases, and 8 bases lay between the germline ends. CDR3 length equals 13 residues. CDR3: CASSPTAYNEQFF. CDR3 nucleotide sequence: TGTGCCAGCAGTCCTACCGCCTACAATGAGCAGTTCTTC.

This chain uses TRBV9 with TRBJ2-7, with no clear D. The CDR3 length is 14 residues. The V end lost 4 bases, the J end lost 1 base, and 12 bases lay between the germline ends. Germline values: CDR1 SGDLS, CDR2 YYNGEE. The CDR3, as DNA: TGTGCCAGCAGCCTGAACGTCGGGTCCTACGAGCAGTACTTC. Translation: CASSLNVGSYEQYF.

The genes are TRBV15 and TRBJ2-3; 9 bases line up with TRBD1. Germline V gene sequence: CDR1 LNHNV, CDR2 YYDKDF (reference sequence). The CDR3 is 13 residues long. V trimming: 8 bases; J trimming: 1 base; junction bases outside the gene matches: 1. The CDR3 sequence: CATRQGGTDTQYF. Here the CDR3 DNA reads TGTGCCACCCGACAGGGGGGCACAGATACGCAGTATTTT. The whole variable domain, remainder taken from reference TRBV15 and TRBJ2-3, is DAMVIQNPRYQVTQFGKPVTLSCSQTLNHNVMYWYQQKSSQAPKLLFHYYDKDFNNEADTPDNFQSRRPNTSFCFLDIRSPGLGDTAMYLCATRQGGTDTQYFGPGTRLTVL.

The chain combines TRBV5-4 with TRBJ1-2; no clear D. The CDR3 runs 12 residues. Germline V gene data show CDR1 as SGHNT and CDR2 as YYREEE (reference sequence). V was trimmed by 3 bases and J by 7 bases, leaving 10 bases between them. CDR3 DNA: TGTGCCAGCAGCTCAGTAGCGGCTGGCTACACCTTC. Translated, it gives CASSSVAAGYTF.

This chain connects TRBV5-1 to TRBJ2-5; weak D call: TRBD2 (6 bases). Germline CDR1 is SGHRS and CDR2 is YFSETQ. The CDR3 runs to 14 residues. With 4 bases removed from V and 9 bases from J, the gap between germline ends came to 19 bases. The CDR3 DNA reads TGCGCCAGCAGCCCATCGGGACGGACGGGGGCCCAGTACTTC. Encoded protein: CASSPSGRTGAQYF.

This clone was picked up one time. V and J are TRBV5-4 and TRBJ2-7; possibly TRBD1 for D (6 bases). Per germline, CDR1 SGHNT and CDR2 YYREEE (reference sequence). The CDR3 length is 15 residues. V was cut by 1 base and J by 0 bases, with 11 bases left in between. This CDR3 is CASSLKGVSSYEQYF. The CDR3 DNA reads TGTGCCAGCAGCTTGAAGGGGGTAAGCTCCTACGAGCAGTACTTC.

For the CDR3, the DNA is TGCGCCAGCAGCTTATTACAGGGTGGCTACGAGCAGTACTTC. Translating it yields CASSLLQGGYEQYF. This chain connects TRBV5-1 to TRBJ2-7; D is possibly TRBD1 (6 bases). Trimming shortened V by 2 bases and J by 3 bases, and 12 bases separated the two germline ends. CDR3 length equals 14 residues. Germline loops: CDR1 SGHRS, CDR2 YFSETQ.

J is TRBJ2-7 and V is TRBV7-9; D ambiguous. Germline CDR1 is SEHNR and CDR2 is FQNEAQ (reference sequence). V gave up 2 bases and J gave up 0 bases, with 11 bases separating them. CDR3 length: 15 residues. The DNA for the CDR3 is TGTGCCAGCAGCTTAAAAGGAGAGAGCTCCTACGAGCAGTACTTC. Protein: CASSLKGESSYEQYF.

The genes are TRBV10-2 and TRBJ2-7; 8 bases map to TRBD1. Germline assignment: CDR1 WSHSY and CDR2 SAAADI. The CDR3 runs to 14 residues. With V trimmed by 6 bases and J by 5 bases, 9 bases remained unmatched. CDR3 sequence (DNA): TGCGCCAGCAGACCAGGACAGGGATGGGACGAGCAGTACTTC. Amino acid sequence: CASRPGQGWDEQYF.

This chain joins TRBV9 and TRBJ2-7, with D possibly TRBD1 on 6 matching bases. The CDR3 runs 15 residues. The V end was cut by 2 bases, the J end by 3 bases, with 15 bases between. Germline assignment: CDR1 SGDLS and CDR2 YYNGEE. The CDR3 sequence: CASSVLDSGDYEQYF. The CDR3 DNA is TGTGCCAGCAGCGTCCTCGATTCAGGGGACTACGAGCAGTACTTC. Variable domain in full (rest from reference TRBV9 and TRBJ2-7): DSGVTQTPKHLITATGQRVTLRCSPRSGDLSVYWYQQSLDQGLQFLIQYYNGEERAKGNILERFSAQQFPDLHSELNLSSLELGDSALYFCASSVLDSGDYEQYFGPGTRLTVT.

The chain combines TRBV14 with TRBJ2-3, with D possibly matching TRBD2 (5 bases). The CDR3 covers 13 residues. V lost 2 bases to trimming and J lost 4 bases, with 7 bases between them. Germline assignment: CDR1 SGHDN and CDR2 FVKESK. The CDR3 coding sequence is TGTGCCAGCAGCCAATCGAGGGCAGATACGCAGTATTTT. Amino acids: CASSQSRADTQYF.

V is TRBV6-5 and J is TRBJ1-1; tentative D call: TRBD1 (5 bases). The CDR3 consists of 12 residues. Germline CDR1 is MNHEY and CDR2 is SVGAGI. V was clipped by 10 bases and J by 5 bases, with 14 bases between them. CDR3 in amino acids: CATRRQTTEAFF. The CDR3 bases are TGTGCCACAAGAAGACAGACGACTGAAGCTTTCTTT.

The CDR3 loop is CASSTTPRGGLMDIQYF. The CDR3 nucleotides read TGTGCCAGCAGCACTACCCCACGGGGGGGGCTTATGGACATTCAGTACTTC. The rearrangement joins TRBV9 to TRBJ2-4; the match to TRBD2 covers 8 bases. V was pared by 4 bases and J by 8 bases, with 17 bases of the junction left unmatched. Germline V gene sequence: CDR1 SGDLS, CDR2 YYNGEE. The CDR3 sequence is 17 residues long. The complete variable domain, with remaining parts taken from reference TRBV9 and TRBJ2-4, reads DSGVTQTPKHLITATGQRVTLRCSPRSGDLSVYWYQQSLDQGLQFLIQYYNGEERAKGNILERFSAQQFPDLHSELNLSSLELGDSALYFCASSTTPRGGLMDIQYFGAGTRLSVL.

The J gene is TRBJ2-7, the V gene TRBV29-1; D may be TRBD2 (6 bases). This CDR3 is built from 14 residues. CDR1 SQVTM and CDR2 ANQGSEA come from the germline V gene. Deletions cut 5 bases from V and 3 bases from J, with 17 bases between. CDR3 DNA sequence: TGCAGCGTTTATGGGACGGGAGACTACTACGAGCAGTACTTC. Translation gives CSVYGTGDYYEQYF.

J is TRBJ1-1 and V is TRBV11-3; D may be TRBD1 (6 bases). The CDR3 consists of 17 residues. Between the trimmed V and J ends, which lost 3 bases and 0 bases, there was a span of 17 bases. Germline V gene lookup returns CDR1 SGHNT and CDR2 YENEEA. The CDR3 nucleotides are TGTGCCAGCAGCTTGACCCTCGACAGGACAATGAACACTGAAGCTTTCTTT. It codes for CASSLTLDRTMNTEAFF.

CDR3 sequence reads: CASSEAGGLNEQFF. The CDR3 DNA is TGCGCCAGCAGTGAAGCGGGGGGGCTCAATGAGCAGTTCTTC. This sequence joins TRBV10-2 and TRBJ2-1, with 10 bases aligning to TRBD2. The junction had 2 bases not matched to a gene; V was cut back by 3 bases and J by 6 bases. Germline V gene sequence: CDR1 WSHSY, CDR2 SAAADI. This CDR3 comprises 14 residues.

V and J are TRBV5-4 and TRBJ2-7; 10 bases match TRBD1. CDR1 is SGHNT, CDR2 YYREEE, per germline (reference sequence). J gave up 3 bases and V 5 bases, and 8 bases lay outside the gene matches. The length of the CDR3 is 15 residues. CDR3 amino acids: CASRRTGTGVYEQYF. DNA of the CDR3: TGTGCCAGCAGACGGACCGGGACAGGGGTCTACGAGCAGTACTTC. The whole variable domain, remainder taken from reference TRBV5-4 and TRBJ2-7, is ETGVTQSPTHLIKTRGQQVTLRCSSQSGHNTVSWYQQALGQGPQFIFQYYREEENGRGNFPPRFSGLQFPNYSSELNVNALELDDSALYLCASRRTGTGVYEQYFGPGTRLTVT.

Only a few counts were recorded for this clone. V is TRBV5-4 and J is TRBJ2-7; 8 bases line up with TRBD1. This CDR3 is 15 amino acids long. V lost 5 bases to trimming and J lost 2 bases; unmatched junction nucleotides: 9. Germline-derived CDR1 and CDR2 are SGHNT and YYREEE (reference sequence). CDR3 sequence: CASSYTGGTTYEQYF. The CDR3 DNA is TGTGCCAGCAGTTATACAGGGGGGACCACCTACGAGCAGTACTTC.

The V and J genes are TRBV5-1 and TRBJ2-7; D gene uncertain. CDR3 length: 12 residues. Trimming took 3 bases from V and 3 from J, leaving 7 bases between them. CDR1 is SGHRS, CDR2 YFSETQ, per germline. The CDR3 spells CASSSRVYEQYF. DNA of the CDR3: TGCGCCAGCAGCTCACGAGTCTACGAGCAGTACTTC.

There are a few counts of this clone. V gene TRBV9 combines with J gene TRBJ2-3, with TRBD2 matching over 8 bases. The J segment lost 3 bases and the V segment lost 7 bases, leaving 10 bases of the junction unmatched. The CDR3 is 15 amino acids. Germline assignment: CDR1 SGDLS and CDR2 YYNGEE. DNA for the CDR3: TGTGCCAGCGGGAACGGGGGGGCCGAGACAGATACGCAGTATTTT. Translation: CASGNGGAETDTQYF.

This chain uses TRBV29-1 with TRBJ2-3; maybe TRBD1 (6 bases). The CDR3 consists of 13 residues. Germline assignment: CDR1 SQVTM and CDR2 ANQGSEA. The DNA of the CDR3 is TGCAGTACTGGGACATCTAGCACAGATACGCAGTATTTT. This codes for CSTGTSSTDTQYF.

The gene calls are TRBV15 and TRBJ1-1; no firm D call. Per the germline V gene, CDR1 is LNHNV and CDR2 is YYDKDF (reference sequence). The ends were cut back, 0 bases at V and 5 bases at J, with 13 bases in the middle. This CDR3 contains 15 residues. CDR3 sequence: CATSRDPLRGTEAFF. The CDR3 DNA reads as TGTGCCACCAGCAGAGATCCATTACGGGGAACTGAAGCTTTCTTT.

J is TRBJ2-5 and V is TRBV5-4; D perhaps matches TRBD2 (6 bases). Germline V gene lookup returns CDR1 SGHNT and CDR2 YYREEE (reference sequence). The CDR3 is 15 amino acids. V dropped 2 bases and J dropped 5 bases, with 16 bases sitting between them. DNA for the CDR3: TGTGCCAGCAGCTTTTGGCGGGACCCAGCGGAGACCCAGTACTTC. Protein product: CASSFWRDPAETQYF.

The V and J genes are TRBV28 and TRBJ1-4; possible D gene TRBD1, 5 bases. V shed 3 bases and J shed 4 bases, with 21 bases lying between them. Germline loops: CDR1 MDHEN, CDR2 SYDVKM. The CDR3 totals 18 residues. The CDR3 is CASSFYRNGGLFNEKLFF. For the CDR3, the DNA is TGTGCCAGCAGTTTTTATCGGAACGGGGGTCTCTTTAATGAAAAACTGTTTTTT.

CDR3 loop: CASSLTGRWGGATSTDTQYF. In DNA form, the CDR3 reads TGTGCCAGCAGCTTAACGGGCCGTTGGGGGGGCGCAACTAGCACAGATACGCAGTATTTT. The chain recombines TRBV7-8 with TRBJ2-3, with D tentatively TRBD2 (7 bases). The V end lost 2 bases, the J end lost 0 bases, and 24 bases lay between the germline ends. The germline gives CDR1 SGHVS, CDR2 FQNEAQ. This CDR3 is built from 20 residues.

A single count supports this clone. CDR3 in DNA: TGTGCCAGCAGCTGGAACCCGGGACAAACTACCGGGGAGCTGTTTTTT. Amino acids: CASSWNPGQTTGELFF. This sequence joins TRBV5-4 and TRBJ2-2; D is possibly TRBD1 (6 bases). The CDR3 totals 16 residues. Germline V gene lookup returns CDR1 SGHNT and CDR2 YYREEE (reference sequence). Between the trimmed V and J ends, which lost 3 bases and 5 bases, there was a span of 17 bases.

The rearrangement joins TRBV10-2 to TRBJ2-3; 8 bases align to TRBD1. J gave up 2 bases and V 8 bases, and 6 bases lay outside the gene matches. This CDR3 has 14 residues. Germline CDR1 and CDR2: WSHSY and SAAADI. CDR3 nucleotide sequence: TGCGCCAGCGAGGTCCAGGGGGCCACAGATACGCAGTATTTT. This translates into CASEVQGATDTQYF.